The 2 T cell receptor beta chains in this list originate from one sample, sequenced in a study of beta chain features in type 1 diabetes. Sequenced material consisted of expressed TCRB transcripts (all of the isolated RNA was reverse transcribed). Assay used: immunoSEQ multiplex PCR; TCRdb lists only in-frame clones, some missing. The sample contains under 450,000 clones, 11% to 15% of which appear only once. Sequencing input: naive CD4+ T cells from blood. All receptors come from a man aged 25 to 40 in good health.

V usage is TRBV7-2 and J usage is TRBJ2-7; the match to TRBD1 covers 8 bases. This CDR3 region has 14 residues. Germline V lookup: CDR1 SGHTA, CDR2 FQGNSA. The trim removed 4 bases at V and 2 bases at J, leaving 4 bases unmatched. CDR3 DNA sequence: TGTGCCAGCAGCTGGGGACAGGCCCCCTACGAGCAGTACTTC. Amino acids: CASSWGQAPYEQYF. The full variable domain, rest sourced from reference TRBV7-2 and TRBJ2-7, is GAGVSQSPSNKVTEKGKDVELRCDPISGHTALYWYRQSLGQGLEFLIYFQGNSAPDKSGLPSDRFSAERTGGSVSTLTIQRTQQEDSAVYLCASSWGQAPYEQYFGPGTRLTVT.

Note on this clone: Other DNA sequences of this sample code for an identical CDR3. V and J are TRBV7-2 and TRBJ1-1; D unresolved. Trimming pared 3 bases from V and 0 bases from J, leaving 5 bases between. This CDR3 is built from 13 residues. The germline V gene has CDR1 SGHTA and CDR2 FQGNSA. CDR3 coding DNA: TGTGCCAGCAGCTTGGACCTGAACACTGAAGCTTTCTTT. The encoded protein is CASSLDLNTEAFF.